Listed below are T cell receptor beta chains from one sample, sequenced in a study of shared clonotypes between healthy human individuals. The data were produced by immunoSEQ multiplex PCR, yet TCRdb's version contains in-frame clones alone and is incomplete. In the table there are about 2 million clones, approximately 94% of which are singletons. The material sequenced was naive CD8+ T cells sorted from blood. These receptors were collected from a man aged 18 to 35 in good health. Each CDR3 is given with its conserved first and last residue. The order of the fields is D gene, J gene, V gene, clone size, CDR3 length, CDR3 DNA, CDR3 protein. The D gene is left open where the match is weak. Expanded clones get a size class; other rows say once, few or many, or leave the size out.

- | TRBJ2-7 | TRBV4-1 | - | 13 | TGCGCCAGCAGCCAAGATCGAGAAGACGAGCAGTACTTC | CASSQDREDEQYF
TRBD1 | TRBJ2-7 | TRBV7-2 | - | 15 | TGTGCCAGCAGCTTAGTAGCAGGGGGTTACAACGAGCAGTACTTC | CASSLVAGGYNEQYF
- | TRBJ1-3 | TRBV10-3 | - | 17 | TGTGCCATCAGCCAAGTTGGGCCGGAGCCGGCTGGAAACACCATATATTTT | CAISQVGPEPAGNTIYF
- | TRBJ2-7 | TRBV7-9 | - | 17 | TGTGCCAGCAGCTTAGTCCCGGGACAGCGCGGGGACTACGAGCAGTACTTC | CASSLVPGQRGDYEQYF
- | TRBJ2-1 | TRBV19 | - | 14 | TGTGCCAGTAGTCTTCCTCAGAGTTACAATGAGCAGTTCTTC | CASSLPQSYNEQFF
TRBD2 | TRBJ2-1 | TRBV2 | - | 21 | TGTGCCAGCACCCCCCGCCCGGGACTAGCGGGGGCCACAAGCTCCTACAATGAGCAGTTCTTC | CASTPRPGLAGATSSYNEQFF
- | TRBJ2-3 | TRBV29-1 | - | 12 | TGCAGCGTTGAATTAGACACAGATACGCAGTATTTT | CSVELDTDTQYF
TRBD2 | TRBJ2-3 | TRBV5-4 | - | 14 | TGTGCCAGCAAAATGAGCGGGGGGGCCGGTACGCAGTATTTT | CASKMSGGAGTQYF
TRBD1 | TRBJ2-7 | TRBV7-2 | - | 15 | TGTGCCAGCAGCTGGCGGACAGGGGCTACCTACGAGCAGTACTTC | CASSWRTGATYEQYF
TRBD1 | TRBJ1-2 | TRBV10-2 | - | 14 | TGCGCCAGCAGGGACAGGGGTCCGGACTATGGCTACACCTTC | CASRDRGPDYGYTF
- | TRBJ2-7 | TRBV5-4 | - | 15 | TGTGCCAGCAGCTTGGCGGGGCAGATACCCTACGAGCAGTACTTC | CASSLAGQIPYEQYF
- | TRBJ1-3 | TRBV12-2 | - | 17 | TGTGCAAGTCGCTTAGCGGCGCTAGAGGGCAGGGGAAACACCATATATTTT | CASRLAALEGRGNTIYF
- | TRBJ1-5 | TRBV4-1 | - | 17 | TGCGCCAGCAGCCAAGAAGGAGGGGGACCCGGGGATCAGCCCCAGCATTTT | CASSQEGGGPGDQPQHF
TRBD2 | TRBJ2-1 | TRBV19 | - | 20 | TGTGCCAGTAGTATAGAGGGACTAGCGGGGGGGCGGAGCTCCTACAATGAGCAGTTCTTC | CASSIEGLAGGRSSYNEQFF
TRBD2 | TRBJ2-3 | TRBV18 | - | 18 | TGTGCCAGCTCACCCCAACCTACCGGGACTACTCGAACAGATACGCAGTATTTT | CASSPQPTGTTRTDTQYF
TRBD1 | TRBJ2-3 | TRBV4-3 | - | 14 | TGCGCCAGCAGCCAAGCTACAGGGGCAGATACGCAGTATTTT | CASSQATGADTQYF
TRBD2 | TRBJ2-3 | TRBV6-5 | - | 15 | TGTGCCAGCAGTTACGGCGGGGGGGCCGGTGATACGCAGTATTTT | CASSYGGGAGDTQYF
- | TRBJ2-1 | TRBV6-5 | - | 15 | TGTGCCAGCAGGATGACAGGGTTGGAGGGGAATGAGCAGTTCTTC | CASRMTGLEGNEQFF
TRBD2 | TRBJ2-7 | TRBV2 | - | 15 | TGTGCCAGCAGTGACTTCGGGACTACAGCCCGGGAGCAGTACTTC | CASSDFGTTAREQYF
- | TRBJ1-5 | TRBV6-4 | - | 16 | TGTGCCAGCAGTGACTCGCCAGGGATATCCCATCGGCCCCAGCATTTT | CASSDSPGISHRPQHF
TRBD2 | TRBJ2-1 | TRBV7-9 | - | 16 | TGTGCCAGCAGCTCAAAGCGGGGGGGCGATATGGATGAGCAGTTCTTC | CASSSKRGGDMDEQFF
- | TRBJ2-1 | TRBV6-5 | - | 16 | TGTGCCAGCAGTTACTCGATTGGGGAGGTCTACAATGAGCAGTTCTTC | CASSYSIGEVYNEQFF
- | TRBJ1-6 | TRBV7-9 | few | 19 | TGTGCCAGCAGCCCATCGCGGGGGTGGCAGGGAACCTATAATTCACCCCTCCACTTT | CASSPSRGWQGTYNSPLHF
- | TRBJ1-2 | TRBV27 | - | 15 | TGTGCCAGCAGTCCCTCCCCTTGGGGGGCGGATGGCTACACCTTC | CASSPSPWGADGYTF
- | TRBJ2-3 | TRBV4-1 | - | 16 | TGCGCCAGCAGCCAAGATTCAACGGGAATGACAGATACGCAGTATTTT | CASSQDSTGMTDTQYF
TRBD2 | TRBJ2-3 | TRBV27 | - | 18 | TGTGCCAGCAGCCCCGTGAGGGTAGCGGGTCCTAGCACAGATACGCAGTATTTT | CASSPVRVAGPSTDTQYF
- | TRBJ2-5 | TRBV11-2 | - | 12 | TGTGCCAGCAGCTTAACGGAAGAGACCCAGTACTTC | CASSLTEETQYF
- | TRBJ2-1 | TRBV4-2 | - | 15 | TGTGCCAGCAGCCAAGATCGGTCCTCCTACAATGAGCAGTTCTTC | CASSQDRSSYNEQFF
- | TRBJ2-7 | TRBV7-9 | - | 12 | TGTGCCAGCAGCTATCACACCTACGAGCAGTACTTC | CASSYHTYEQYF
- | TRBJ2-5 | TRBV4-1 | - | 16 | TGCGCCAGCAGCCAAGGCAGTACCTCACCCCAAGAGACCCAGTACTTC | CASSQGSTSPQETQYF
TRBD1 | TRBJ2-7 | TRBV7-9 | once | 14 | TGTGCCAGCAGCTCTACTAGACAGGGCGACGAGCAGTACTTC | CASSSTRQGDEQYF
TRBD1 | TRBJ1-2 | TRBV27 | - | 15 | TGTGCCAGCAGTCCCGGACAGGGGCTTTTTGATGGCTACACCTTC | CASSPGQGLFDGYTF
- | TRBJ2-7 | TRBV29-1 | once | 13 | TGCAGCGTTGATAGCCAGGATTCCTACGAGCAGTACTTC | CSVDSQDSYEQYF
- | TRBJ1-1 | TRBV15 | once | 14 | TGTGCCACGGAGGCAGGGCCGCTGAACACTGAAGCTTTCTTT | CATEAGPLNTEAFF
- | TRBJ1-5 | TRBV6-1 | - | 14 | TGTGCCAGCAGTGAGTCCGGGGGGAATCAGCCCCAGCATTTT | CASSESGGNQPQHF
- | TRBJ1-2 | TRBV13 | few | 14 | TGTGCCAGCAGCTTCCGGACAGTCGGACATGGCTACACCTTC | CASSFRTVGHGYTF
- | TRBJ2-1 | TRBV6-5 | - | 12 | TGTGCCAGCAGTTACTCCGACGATGAGCAGTTCTTC | CASSYSDDEQFF
- | TRBJ2-3 | TRBV13 | - | 14 | TGTGCCAGCAGCGCAGGGGACTACACAGATACGCAGTATTTT | CASSAGDYTDTQYF
- | TRBJ1-2 | TRBV6-5 | once | 13 | TGTGCCAGCAGTTGGGACTTTAACTATGGCTACACCTTC | CASSWDFNYGYTF
- | TRBJ1-1 | TRBV10-1 | - | 11 | TGCGCCAGCAGTTCGGGGACTGAAGCTTTCTTT | CASSSGTEAFF